This T cell receptor beta chain was sequenced for a study of spatial heterogeneity in lung cancer. Study summary: Raw reads contained each unique TCR and UMI combination more than ten times on average.

The time point was: sample taken at primary tumor resection. TCRs were sequenced from unsorted whole RNA of tumor, nontumor lung or PBMC. TCRdb re-derived calls from the 5' RACE reads in MiXCR, one entry per CDR3 protein. The data contain around 74,000 distinct CDR3 sequences, 13% of them seen just once; the ten biggest clones take up 6.5% to 7.5%. Trimming took 1 base from V and 6 from J, leaving 7 bases between them. The CDR3 runs 13 residues. Per germline, CDR1 SGHTA and CDR2 FQGNSA. This sequence was found in a male donor with early-stage non-small cell lung cancer. This rearrangement joins TRBV7-2 to TRBJ1-5; D remains unclear. The sequencing here drew on PBMCs, taken at surgery. DNA of the CDR3: TGTGCCAGCAGCTTAGTACCAGCTCAGCCCCAGCATTTT. Translation: CASSLVPAQPQHF. Using reference TRBV7-2 and TRBJ1-5 for the parts outside the CDR3, the full variable domain is GAGVSQSPSNKVTEKGKDVELRCDPISGHTALYWYRQSLGQGLEFLIYFQGNSAPDKSGLPSDRFSAERTGGSVSTLTIQRTQQEDSAVYLCASSLVPAQPQHFGDGTRLSIL.